This TCR beta chain is drawn from a study of identical twins. The study, taken as a whole, reports: In zero-insertion analyses, partial confounding could arise from invariant MAIT and iNKT cells.

This clonotype was counted many times. Its antigen is as yet unknown. Healthy Caucasian individuals made up all the donors. TCRdb re-called the 5' RACE reads with MiXCR, one entry per CDR3 protein. Among approximately 700,000 distinct CDR3 sequences listed, around 6.1% were seen once. The sequencing input was naive T cells sorted from blood. The sequence was collected from a young man in good health.

The CDR3 nucleotides read TGCGCCAGCAGCTTGGATCGAGCGGCTGAAGCTTTCTTT. Translation gives CASSLDRAAEAFF. The chain couples TRBV5-1 to TRBJ1-1; D is uncertain. Germline V gene sequence: CDR1 SGHRS, CDR2 YFSETQ. V gave up 0 bases and J gave up 6 bases, with 9 bases separating them. The CDR3 is made up of 13 amino acids.